This TCR beta chain appears in the sequencing data of a study of metastatic and nonmetastatic thyroid tumors. As for the study in general: A comparison of repertoires was made across blood and tumor or nodule tissue from malignant and benign thyroid patients.

Germline values: CDR1 ENHRY, CDR2 SYGVKD. V lost 4 bases to trimming and J lost 3 bases, with 6 bases between them. This CDR3 has 12 amino acids. Per the authors' pipeline: Construction of a distant-metastasis classifier for papillary thyroid cancer relied on CDR3 differences across clinicopathological groups. TCRdb redid the clone calls on the PCR reads using MiXCR. TCRdb, not the authors, supplied the V and J calls. The data show 20,000 or so clones, with around 11% seen just once and 6.5% to 9% held by the top ten. Until they underwent thyroid surgery, no patient had received any treatment. This clone came up a few times. The antigen is not known. Given a much more abundant clone one base away, this may be a read error. Study-level findings and limits: According to reports, the diversity of TCR beta was significantly higher in malignant thyroid tumors than in benign nodules, and this held in both blood and tumor samples.

The TCR comes from a female donor with papillary thyroid cancer or a benign thyroid nodule (not recorded which). Some clones in this sample may be carry-over from other donors' samples. The gene calls are TRBV10-3 and TRBJ2-5; D possibly corresponds to TRBD2 (5 bases). Specimen: blood. This CDR3 is CAISVGEETQYF. In DNA, the CDR3 is TGTGCCATCAGTGTGGGAGAAGAGACCCAGTACTTC.